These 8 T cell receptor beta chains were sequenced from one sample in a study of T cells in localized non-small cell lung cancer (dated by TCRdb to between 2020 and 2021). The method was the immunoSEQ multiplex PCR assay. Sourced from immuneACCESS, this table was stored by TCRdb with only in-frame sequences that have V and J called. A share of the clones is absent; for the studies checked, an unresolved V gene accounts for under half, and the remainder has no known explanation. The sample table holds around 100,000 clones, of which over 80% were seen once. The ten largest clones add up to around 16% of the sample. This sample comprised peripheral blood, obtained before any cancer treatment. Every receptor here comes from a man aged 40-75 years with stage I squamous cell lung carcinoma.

The CDR3 reads CSVVTGTASHFYEQYF. The CDR3 coding sequence is TGCAGCGTTGTAACCGGGACAGCATCCCACTTCTACGAGCAGTACTTC. The V and J genes are TRBV29-1 and TRBJ2-7; 7 bases map to TRBD1. J lost 3 bases, V lost 4 bases, and 15 bases had no gene match. There are 16 residues in the CDR3. The germline V gene has CDR1 SQVTM and CDR2 ANQGSEA.

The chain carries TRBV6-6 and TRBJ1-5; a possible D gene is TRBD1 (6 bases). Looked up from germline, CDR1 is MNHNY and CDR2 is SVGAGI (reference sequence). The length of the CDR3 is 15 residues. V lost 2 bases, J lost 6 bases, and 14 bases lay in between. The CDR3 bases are TGTGCCAGCAGTTACGTCCAACAGGGCACTCAGCCCCAGCATTTT. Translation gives CASSYVQQGTQPQHF.

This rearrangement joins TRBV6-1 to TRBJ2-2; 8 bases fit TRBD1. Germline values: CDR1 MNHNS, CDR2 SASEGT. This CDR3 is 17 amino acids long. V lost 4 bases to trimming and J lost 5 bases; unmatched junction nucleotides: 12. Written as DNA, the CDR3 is TGTGCCAGCAGTGGCCGGAGGACAGGGTTGGGGACCGGGGAGCTGTTTTTT. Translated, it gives CASSGRRTGLGTGELFF.

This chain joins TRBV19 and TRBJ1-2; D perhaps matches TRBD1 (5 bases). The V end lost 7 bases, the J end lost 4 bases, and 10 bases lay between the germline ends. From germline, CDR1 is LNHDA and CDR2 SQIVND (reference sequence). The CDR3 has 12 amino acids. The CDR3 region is CASNQGFYGYTF. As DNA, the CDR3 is TGTGCCAGTAATCAGGGTTTCTATGGCTACACCTTC.

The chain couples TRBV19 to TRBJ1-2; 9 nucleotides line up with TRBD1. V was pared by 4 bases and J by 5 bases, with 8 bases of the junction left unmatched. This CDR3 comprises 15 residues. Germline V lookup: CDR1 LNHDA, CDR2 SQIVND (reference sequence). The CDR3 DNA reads TGTGCCAGTAGTACCACGGACAGGGGTTTGTATGGCTACACCTTC. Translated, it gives CASSTTDRGLYGYTF.

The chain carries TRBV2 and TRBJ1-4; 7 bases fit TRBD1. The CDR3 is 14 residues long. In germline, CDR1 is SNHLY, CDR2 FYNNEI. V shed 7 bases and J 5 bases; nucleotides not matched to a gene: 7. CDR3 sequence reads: CASIPDRKNEKLFF. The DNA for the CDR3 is TGTGCCAGCATACCGGACAGGAAGAATGAAAAACTGTTTTTT. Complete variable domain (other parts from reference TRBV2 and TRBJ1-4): EPEVTQTPSHQVTQMGQEVILRCVPISNHLYFYWYRQILGQKVEFLVSFYNNEISEKSEIFDDQFSVERPDGSNFTLKIRSTKLEDSAMYFCASIPDRKNEKLFFGSGTQLSVL.

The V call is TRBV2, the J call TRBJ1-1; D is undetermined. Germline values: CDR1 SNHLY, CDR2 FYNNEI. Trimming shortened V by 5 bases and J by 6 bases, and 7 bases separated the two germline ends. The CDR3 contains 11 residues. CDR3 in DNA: TGTGCCAGCAGTTTTGCACCTGAAGCTTTCTTT. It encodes CASSFAPEAFF.

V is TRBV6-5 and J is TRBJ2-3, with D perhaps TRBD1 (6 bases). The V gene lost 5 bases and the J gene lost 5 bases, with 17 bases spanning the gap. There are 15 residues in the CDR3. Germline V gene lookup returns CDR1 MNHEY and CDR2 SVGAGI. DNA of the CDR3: TGTGCCAGCAGTCTTGGGCAGGGGAGAGGAGATACGCAGTATTTT. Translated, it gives CASSLGQGRGDTQYF.